This T cell receptor beta chain was obtained from a study of patients and donors after allogeneic stem cell transplantation. Only a few counts were recorded for this clonotype. TCRdb ran MiXCR on the RT-PCR reads and lists one entry per CDR3 protein. The data hold approximately 200,000 distinct CDR3 sequences, with around 40% observed a single time. CDR1 ENHRY and CDR2 SYGVKD come from the germline V gene. The CDR3 is 13 amino acids. The J segment lost 7 bases and the V segment lost 10 bases, leaving 9 bases of the junction unmatched. Material for sequencing was blood, either unsorted or a sorted T cell fraction (not recorded which). This rearrangement joins TRBV10-3 to TRBJ1-1; 10 nucleotides match TRBD1. The TCR comes from a human donor who was either an allogeneic HSCT recipient or a stem cell or donor lymphocyte infusion donor (not recorded which). It is not recorded whose cells these are; they may come from a transplant donor. The CDR3 spells CASKRDRGYEAFF. DNA of the CDR3: TGTGCCAGCAAGAGGGACAGGGGATATGAAGCTTTCTTT.